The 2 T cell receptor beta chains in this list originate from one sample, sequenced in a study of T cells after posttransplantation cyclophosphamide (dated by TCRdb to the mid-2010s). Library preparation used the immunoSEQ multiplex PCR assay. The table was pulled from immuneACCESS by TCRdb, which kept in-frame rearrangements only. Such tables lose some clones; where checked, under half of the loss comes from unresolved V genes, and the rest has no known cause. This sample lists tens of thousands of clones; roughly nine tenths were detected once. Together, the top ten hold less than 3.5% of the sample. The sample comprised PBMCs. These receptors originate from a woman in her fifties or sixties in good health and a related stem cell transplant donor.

The CDR3 DNA is TGTGCCAGTACCCCAAACAGGGACGACACTGAAGCTTTCTTT. Translated: CASTPNRDDTEAFF. The V gene is TRBV19, the J gene TRBJ1-1, with a weak D call TRBD1 (6 bases). Looked up from germline, CDR1 is LNHDA and CDR2 is SQIVND (reference sequence). Between the trimmed V and J ends, which lost 7 bases and 3 bases, there was a span of 15 bases. There are 14 residues in the CDR3.

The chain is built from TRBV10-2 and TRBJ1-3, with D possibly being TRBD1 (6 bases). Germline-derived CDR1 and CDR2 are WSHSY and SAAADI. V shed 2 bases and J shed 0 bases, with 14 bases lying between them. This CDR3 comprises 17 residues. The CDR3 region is CASSETRGAISGNTIYF. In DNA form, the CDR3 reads TGCGCCAGCAGTGAGACACGGGGGGCGATCTCTGGAAACACCATATATTTT.